This T cell receptor beta chain was recorded in a study of PD-L1 blockade in urothelial cancer. Study-level background: Prior chemotherapy in patients spanned 0 to 3 regimens. The researchers analyzed blood 3 weeks (second dose) and 6 weeks after treatment start. Study findings and constraints: Pretreatment peripheral blood TCR clonality that fell below the median predicted better survival among the patients studied.

Time point specified: pretreatment peripheral blood. Sequencing used immunoSEQ multiplex PCR; TCRdb keeps in-frame clones, though not all of them. The sample has 35,000 to 45,000 clones; about 89% are singletons. This clone was counted a few times. Its cognate antigen is unknown. V lost 0 bases to trimming and J lost 4 bases; unmatched junction nucleotides: 8. This CDR3 region has 17 residues. Germline loops: CDR1 SGDLS, CDR2 YYNGEE. This rearrangement joins TRBV9 to TRBJ1-3, with TRBD1 identical over 9 bases. The material was PBMCs, obtained around atezolizumab (anti-PD-L1) treatment. The clonotype comes from a woman aged 60-75 years with urothelial cancer. The CDR3 coding sequence is TGTGCCAGCAGCGTAGGGGTGACAGGGGGTGCGGGAAACACCATATATTTT. Amino acid sequence: CASSVGVTGGAGNTIYF.